This T cell receptor beta chain was retrieved from a study of T cells in Graves' hyperthyroidism and ophthalmopathy. For the study at large: Peripheral blood was secured at the point of initial diagnosis, before any treatment.

General study results and limits: Blood also showed most of the thyroid clonotypes that were expanded above 0.001.

CDR3 size: 14 residues. Deletions cut 6 bases from V and 0 bases from J, with 9 bases between. This clonotype has a count of ten or more. Its matching antigen is unknown. It was RNA transcripts that yielded the amplified TCR beta CDR3 regions. The HTBI primer set served for first-round RT-PCR of the TCR CDR3. TCRdb ran MiXCR on the multiplex PCR reads and lists one entry per CDR3 protein. The sample shows 500,000 to 750,000 distinct CDR3 sequences, 13% to 15% of them seen only once. This receptor was identified in a woman under 30 with Graves' ophthalmopathy. The V call is TRBV12-3 or TRBV12-4, the J call TRBJ1-5; D is undetermined. What was sequenced was blood. CDR3 coding DNA: TGTGCCAGCAGCCCTTTTGATAGCAATCAGCCCCAGCATTTT. This gives the protein CASSPFDSNQPQHF.